Each of the 8 T cell receptor beta chains below was sequenced from the same sample in a study of glioma-infiltrating T cells. Amplification of TCR alpha and beta CDR3 regions from RNA used iRepertoire nested multiplex PCR. MiXCR, applied by TCRdb to the multiplex PCR reads, yields one record per CDR3 protein. Among 150,000 to 200,000 distinct CDR3 sequences, 32% were seen once, and the ten largest hold 20% to 25%. Material: glioma tissue, nonneoplastic brain tissue, or PBMCs (not recorded which). These receptors originate from a human donor with low-grade glioma or glioblastoma, undergoing nonglioma brain surgery, or in good health (not recorded which).

V gene TRBV19 combines with J gene TRBJ2-6; the D gene is possibly TRBD1 (5 bases). V shed 5 bases and J shed 3 bases, with 14 bases lying between them. CDR1 is LNHDA and CDR2 is SQIVND in the germline V gene (reference sequence). The CDR3 loop spans 16 amino acids. The chain's CDR3 is CASSGNSGFGANVLTF. Here the CDR3 DNA reads TGTGCCAGTAGTGGCAACTCAGGGTTTGGGGCCAACGTCCTGACTTTC. Full variable domain (remainder filled in from reference TRBV19 and TRBJ2-6): DGGITQSPKYLFRKEGQNVTLSCEQNLNHDAMYWYRQDPGQGLRLIYYSQIVNDFQKGDIAEGYSVSREKKESFPLTVTSAQKNPTAFYLCASSGNSGFGANVLTFGAGSRLTVL.

In this sample, this clonotype turned up many times. The chain joins TRBV4-1 to TRBJ2-3; tentative D call: TRBD2 (5 bases). Germline lookup yields CDR1 MGHRA and CDR2 YSYEKL. The V and J ends lost 3 bases and 5 bases respectively, with 6 bases between them. This CDR3 is 12 amino acids long. As DNA, the CDR3 is TGCGCCAGCAGCCAGGGAGTAGATACGCAGTATTTT. It encodes CASSQGVDTQYF.

About this clonotype: An end of the junction differs from the germline gene, which may be a read error. The gene calls are TRBV27 and TRBJ1-1; D is unresolved. This CDR3 region has 13 residues. Germline CDR1 reads MNHEY; CDR2 reads SMNVEV (reference sequence). CDR3 sequence (DNA): TGTGCCAGCAGTTGGAGGGTAAACACTCAAGCATTCTTT. This encodes CASSWRVNTQAFF.

This clonotype was recorded many times. V usage is TRBV20-1 and J usage is TRBJ2-3, with 16 positions matching TRBD2. CDR3 length: 19 amino acids. V was clipped by 5 bases and J by 4 bases; unmatched bases: 15. Germline lookup yields CDR1 DFQATT and CDR2 SNEGSKA (reference sequence). The CDR3 DNA reads TGCAGTGCTCGCCCGGGACTAGCGGGAGGGGAGTGGAACGCAGATACGCAGTATTTT. Translating it yields CSARPGLAGGEWNADTQYF.

The V gene is TRBV4-3, the J gene TRBJ2-7, with 7 bases that match TRBD1. Trimming removed 3 bases from V and 6 bases from J; junction bases left unmatched: 8. The CDR3 contains 14 residues. Germline-derived CDR1 and CDR2 are LGHNA and YSLEER. CDR3 amino acids: CASSQVPDRAEQYF. Written as DNA, the CDR3 is TGCGCCAGCAGCCAGGTTCCCGACAGGGCCGAGCAGTACTTC.

There are many counts of this clonotype. The chain joins TRBV6-1 to TRBJ2-5, with 8 bases that match TRBD2. This CDR3 region has 13 residues. With V trimmed by 6 bases and J by 5 bases, 5 bases remained unmatched. Per germline, CDR1 MNHNS and CDR2 SASEGT. The CDR3 coding sequence is TGTGCCAGCAGCCGGACTAGCCGGGAGACCCAGTACTTC. Translating it yields CASSRTSRETQYF.

This clonotype occurred many times. The J gene is TRBJ1-2, the V gene TRBV7-2, with no clear D. V was shortened by 0 bases and J by 4 bases, with 18 bases between the two germline ends. The CDR3 is made up of 17 amino acids. The germline CDR1 and CDR2 sequences are SGHTA and FQGNSA. The CDR3 region has the DNA TGTGCCAGCAGCTTAGCGGTGGCAGTCCTAACCTCCTATGGCTACACCTTC. Protein sequence: CASSLAVAVLTSYGYTF.

This clonotype was counted at least ten times. The chain recombines TRBV10-3 with TRBJ1-1; no clear D gene. The CDR3 sequence is 15 residues long. V lost 5 bases, J lost 3 bases, and 16 bases lay in between. Per germline, CDR1 ENHRY and CDR2 SYGVKD. CDR3 in DNA: TGTGCCATCAGTTTAAGTATAGGTGGATACACTGAAGCTTTCTTT. Translation: CAISLSIGGYTEAFF.